The entry below gives a single T cell receptor beta chain sequence along with its context. Its cognate antigen is unknown. This specimen belongs to a study of T-cell memory formation after mild COVID-19. Study overall: TCR clusters showed largely donor specificity.

Study findings and constraints: A second wave expanding day 15 to 37 was CD4+-biased; contracting clones were balanced. Shrinking CD4+ clones were chiefly CM and EM; CD8+ ones were chiefly EMRA.

The CDR3 is made up of 17 amino acids. V lost 0 bases and J lost 3; bases outside the gene matches: 7. Germline CDR1 SGHRS, CDR2 YFSETQ. TCRalpha and TCRbeta libraries used 5'RACE with constant-segment primers and UMIs. Using its own MiXCR run on the 5' RACE reads, TCRdb lists one record per CDR3 protein. The repertoire includes about 470,000 distinct CDR3 sequences, more than 20% of them detected once, and under 15% sits in the top ten. The J gene is TRBJ2-5, the V gene TRBV5-1; 11 nucleotides align to TRBD2. This clonotype originated in an adult woman who had mild COVID-19 (a few samples of this study predate the infection). Cell type and time point are not known. Sequencing input: PBMCs or a T cell subset sorted from them (not recorded which). The CDR3: CASSLVLAGELEETQYF. DNA of the CDR3: TGCGCCAGCAGCTTGGTACTAGCGGGAGAGCTCGAAGAGACCCAGTACTTC.